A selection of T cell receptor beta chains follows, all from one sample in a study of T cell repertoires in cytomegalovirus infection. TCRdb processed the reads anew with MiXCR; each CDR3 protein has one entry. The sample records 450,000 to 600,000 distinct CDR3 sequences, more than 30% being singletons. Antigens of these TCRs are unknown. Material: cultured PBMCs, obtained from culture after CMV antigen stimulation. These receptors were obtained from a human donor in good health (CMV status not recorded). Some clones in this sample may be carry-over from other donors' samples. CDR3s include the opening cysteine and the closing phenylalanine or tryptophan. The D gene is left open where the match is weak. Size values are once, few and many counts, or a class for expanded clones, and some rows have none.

cdr3_aa: CASSFTSGSGTQYF
cdr3_nt: TGTGCCAGCAGTTTTACTAGCGGGAGTGGGACGCAGTATTTT
j_call: TRBJ2-3
d_call: TRBD2
cdr3_length: 14
clone_size: NA
v_call: TRBV12-3/TRBV12-4

cdr3_aa: CASSNHPDRLNTEAFF
cdr3_nt: TGTGCCAGCAGTAACCACCCCGACAGGCTGAACACTGAAGCTTTCTTT
j_call: TRBJ1-1
d_call: NA
cdr3_length: 16
clone_size: NA
v_call: TRBV27

cdr3_aa: CASSLMLGASGNTIYF
cdr3_nt: TGTGCCAGCAGCTTAATGTTAGGGGCGTCCGGAAACACCATATATTTT
j_call: TRBJ1-3
d_call: NA
cdr3_length: 16
clone_size: NA
v_call: TRBV7-2

cdr3_aa: CAISEQETFSYEQYF
cdr3_nt: TGTGCCATCAGTGAGCAGGAGACTTTCTCCTACGAGCAGTACTTC
j_call: TRBJ2-7
d_call: NA
cdr3_length: 15
clone_size: few
v_call: TRBV10-3

cdr3_aa: CASSPPRGGTGELFF
cdr3_nt: TGTGCCAGCAGTCCCCCCAGGGGTGGGACCGGGGAGCTGTTTTTT
j_call: TRBJ2-2
d_call: NA
cdr3_length: 15
clone_size: NA
v_call: TRBV6-1

cdr3_aa: CASSQTWAGSGLDSYNEQFF
cdr3_nt: TGTGCCAGCAGCCAAACTTGGGCTGGTTCGGGACTCGACTCCTACAATGAGCAGTTCTTC
j_call: TRBJ2-1
d_call: NA
cdr3_length: 20
clone_size: few
v_call: TRBV5-6

cdr3_aa: CASSFPHLGAGELFF
cdr3_nt: TGTGCCAGCAGTTTTCCCCACTTAGGGGCCGGGGAGCTGTTTTTT
j_call: TRBJ2-2
d_call: NA
cdr3_length: 15
clone_size: many
v_call: TRBV28

cdr3_aa: CASKKQNNSPLHF
cdr3_nt: TGTGCCAGCAAGAAACAGAATAATTCACCCCTCCACTTT
j_call: TRBJ1-6
d_call: NA
cdr3_length: 13
clone_size: NA
v_call: TRBV12-3/TRBV12-4

cdr3_aa: CASSIRPDRGRSRTEAFF
cdr3_nt: TGTGCCAGTAGTATCCGCCCCGACAGGGGGAGATCTCGCACTGAAGCTTTCTTT
j_call: TRBJ1-1
d_call: TRBD1
cdr3_length: 18
clone_size: NA
v_call: TRBV19

cdr3_aa: CASSYGVRGTEAFF
cdr3_nt: TGTGCCAGCAGTTACGGGGTGCGGGGCACTGAAGCTTTCTTT
j_call: TRBJ1-1
d_call: NA
cdr3_length: 14
clone_size: NA
v_call: TRBV6-6

cdr3_aa: CASSLGGPRTEAFF
cdr3_nt: TGTGCCAGCAGCTTAGGGGGCCCGAGGACTGAAGCTTTCTTT
j_call: TRBJ1-1
d_call: NA
cdr3_length: 14
clone_size: NA
v_call: TRBV7-2

cdr3_aa: CASSLSISSYEQYF
cdr3_nt: TGCGCCAGCAGCCTCTCAATAAGCTCCTACGAGCAGTACTTC
j_call: TRBJ2-7
d_call: NA
cdr3_length: 14
clone_size: once
v_call: TRBV4-1

cdr3_aa: CASRGQDNSPLHF
cdr3_nt: TGTGCCAGCAGGGGACAGGATAATTCACCCCTCCACTTT
j_call: TRBJ1-6
d_call: TRBD1
cdr3_length: 13
clone_size: NA
v_call: TRBV5-6

cdr3_aa: CASSVRATSGRDNEQFF
cdr3_nt: TGCGCCAGCAGCGTCAGGGCGACTAGCGGGAGGGACAATGAGCAGTTCTTC
j_call: TRBJ2-1
d_call: TRBD2
cdr3_length: 17
clone_size: few
v_call: TRBV4-1

cdr3_aa: CASSFVDSQETQYF
cdr3_nt: TGTGCCAGCAGTTTCGTGGACAGCCAAGAGACCCAGTACTTC
j_call: TRBJ2-5
d_call: NA
cdr3_length: 14
clone_size: once
v_call: TRBV28

cdr3_aa: CASSLWRDEQFF
cdr3_nt: TGTGCCAGCAGTTTATGGAGGGATGAGCAGTTCTTC
j_call: TRBJ2-1
d_call: NA
cdr3_length: 12
clone_size: NA
v_call: TRBV12-3/TRBV12-4

cdr3_aa: CASSRTVPGGYTF
cdr3_nt: TGTGCCAGCAGCAGAACTGTCCCAGGGGGCTACACCTTC
j_call: TRBJ1-2
d_call: NA
cdr3_length: 13
clone_size: few
v_call: TRBV7-2

cdr3_aa: CASISGQGDQPQHF
cdr3_nt: TGTGCCAGCATCTCAGGACAGGGAGATCAGCCCCAGCATTTT
j_call: TRBJ1-5
d_call: TRBD1
cdr3_length: 14
clone_size: NA
v_call: TRBV28

cdr3_aa: CASGQGGETQYF
cdr3_nt: TGTGCCAGCGGACAGGGAGGGGAGACCCAGTACTTC
j_call: TRBJ2-5
d_call: NA
cdr3_length: 12
clone_size: NA
v_call: TRBV6-2/TRBV6-3

cdr3_aa: CATSDRAGGVETQYF
cdr3_nt: TGTGCCACCAGTGATCGTGCGGGAGGGGTAGAGACCCAGTACTTC
j_call: TRBJ2-5
d_call: TRBD2
cdr3_length: 15
clone_size: NA
v_call: TRBV24-1

cdr3_aa: CASSLSVSGAYNEQFF
cdr3_nt: TGTGCCAGCAGTTTATCGGTTAGCGGTGCCTACAATGAGCAGTTCTTC
j_call: TRBJ2-1
d_call: NA
cdr3_length: 16
clone_size: few
v_call: TRBV28

cdr3_aa: CASSLFQSVGTSAGYGYTF
cdr3_nt: TGTGCCAGCAGTTTATTTCAGTCTGTCGGGACGTCGGCGGGGTATGGCTACACCTTC
j_call: TRBJ1-2
d_call: NA
cdr3_length: 19
clone_size: few
v_call: TRBV28

cdr3_aa: CSARARVGAADTQYF
cdr3_nt: TGCAGTGCTAGAGCCCGGGTAGGAGCGGCAGATACGCAGTATTTT
j_call: TRBJ2-3
d_call: NA
cdr3_length: 15
clone_size: NA
v_call: TRBV20-1

cdr3_aa: CASSLGQGYDEQYF
cdr3_nt: TGTGCCAGCAGCTTGGGCCAGGGGTACGACGAGCAGTACTTC
j_call: TRBJ2-7
d_call: NA
cdr3_length: 14
clone_size: few
v_call: TRBV5-5

cdr3_aa: CASSQPLGGGGYGYTF
cdr3_nt: TGTGCCAGCAGCCAACCTTTGGGAGGGGGAGGCTATGGCTACACCTTC
j_call: TRBJ1-2
d_call: NA
cdr3_length: 16
clone_size: few
v_call: TRBV7-2

cdr3_aa: CASRDRPRGTEAFF
cdr3_nt: TGTGCCAGCAGGGACCGACCCCGGGGGACTGAAGCTTTCTTT
j_call: TRBJ1-1
d_call: NA
cdr3_length: 14
clone_size: NA
v_call: TRBV27

cdr3_aa: CTPGIGNTEAFF
cdr3_nt: TGCACCCCTGGGATAGGAAACACTGAAGCTTTCTTT
j_call: TRBJ1-1
d_call: NA
cdr3_length: 12
clone_size: many
v_call: TRBV29-1

cdr3_aa: CATSDLSGRDTDTQYF
cdr3_nt: TGTGCCACCAGTGATCTTAGCGGGAGAGACACAGATACGCAGTATTTT
j_call: TRBJ2-3
d_call: TRBD2
cdr3_length: 16
clone_size: NA
v_call: TRBV24-1

cdr3_aa: CASSTQGQGLANGYTF
cdr3_nt: TGTGCCAGCAGTACCCAGGGACAGGGGTTGGCGAATGGCTACACCTTC
j_call: TRBJ1-2
d_call: TRBD1
cdr3_length: 16
clone_size: NA
v_call: TRBV28

cdr3_aa: CASSLGFEAFF
cdr3_nt: TGTGCCAGCAGCTTAGGATTTGAAGCTTTCTTT
j_call: TRBJ1-1
d_call: NA
cdr3_length: 11
clone_size: NA
v_call: TRBV7-2

cdr3_aa: CASSQVSSNQPQHF
cdr3_nt: TGCGCCAGCAGCCAAGTTAGTAGCAATCAGCCCCAGCATTTT
j_call: TRBJ1-5
d_call: NA
cdr3_length: 14
clone_size: few
v_call: TRBV4-1

cdr3_aa: CSARDRVGAGNEQFF
cdr3_nt: TGCAGTGCTAGAGATCGGGTGGGAGCGGGGAATGAGCAGTTCTTC
j_call: TRBJ2-1
d_call: TRBD2
cdr3_length: 15
clone_size: NA
v_call: TRBV20-1

cdr3_aa: CASSLDSSYNSPLHF
cdr3_nt: TGTGCCAGCAGTTTAGACAGCTCCTATAATTCACCCCTCCACTTT
j_call: TRBJ1-6
d_call: NA
cdr3_length: 15
clone_size: many
v_call: TRBV12-3/TRBV12-4

cdr3_aa: CASSLTGGLAGRGNEQFF
cdr3_nt: TGTGCCAGCAGCTTAACGGGAGGACTAGCGGGGCGGGGCAATGAGCAGTTCTTC
j_call: TRBJ2-1
d_call: TRBD2
cdr3_length: 18
clone_size: many
v_call: TRBV7-3

cdr3_aa: CASKGLETEAFF
cdr3_nt: TGTGCCAGCAAGGGACTTGAGACTGAAGCTTTCTTT
j_call: TRBJ1-1
d_call: NA
cdr3_length: 12
clone_size: few
v_call: TRBV12-3/TRBV12-4

cdr3_aa: CASSYRPQGAPYERYF
cdr3_nt: TGTGCCAGCAGTTACCGACCTCAGGGGGCCCCCTACGAGCGGTACTTC
j_call: TRBJ2-7
d_call: TRBD1
cdr3_length: 16
clone_size: NA
v_call: TRBV6-1

cdr3_aa: CASSIYTEAFF
cdr3_nt: TGTGCCAGCAGCATATACACTGAAGCTTTCTTT
j_call: TRBJ1-1
d_call: NA
cdr3_length: 11
clone_size: many
v_call: TRBV7-2

cdr3_aa: CASSSSLLGTDTQYF
cdr3_nt: TGTGCCAGCAGTTCCTCCCTCCTCGGGACAGATACGCAGTATTTT
j_call: TRBJ2-3
d_call: NA
cdr3_length: 15
clone_size: NA
v_call: TRBV12-3/TRBV12-4

cdr3_aa: CASSLRVAGGTSGEQYF
cdr3_nt: TGTGCCAGCAGCTTAAGGGTAGCGGGAGGGACCTCCGGCGAGCAGTACTTC
j_call: TRBJ2-7
d_call: TRBD2
cdr3_length: 17
clone_size: few
v_call: TRBV7-6

cdr3_aa: CASSSTPGGEQFF
cdr3_nt: TGTGCCAGCAGTTCAACCCCGGGTGGGGAGCAGTTCTTC
j_call: TRBJ2-1
d_call: NA
cdr3_length: 13
clone_size: NA
v_call: TRBV6-2/TRBV6-3

cdr3_aa: CAISESARGGPEGYTF
cdr3_nt: TGTGCCATCAGTGAGTCTGCCCGGGGAGGTCCGGAAGGCTACACCTTC
j_call: TRBJ1-2
d_call: NA
cdr3_length: 16
clone_size: few
v_call: TRBV10-3

cdr3_aa: CATGILGWGETQYF
cdr3_nt: TGTGCCACCGGGATACTTGGTTGGGGAGAGACCCAGTACTTC
j_call: TRBJ2-5
d_call: NA
cdr3_length: 14
clone_size: NA
v_call: TRBV7-2

cdr3_aa: CASSISGQGGTGELFF
cdr3_nt: TGTGCCAGTAGTATCTCGGGACAGGGGGGGACCGGGGAGCTGTTTTTT
j_call: TRBJ2-2
d_call: TRBD1
cdr3_length: 16
clone_size: few
v_call: TRBV19